A single sample is the source of the 30 T cell receptor beta chains below, sequenced in a study of molecular identifiers for immune sequencing clone quantification. From the PCR reads, TCRdb called clonotypes with MiXCR, one entry per CDR3 protein. The sample yields 600,000 to 650,000 distinct CDR3 sequences, 20% seen once. Sequenced input: naive CD8+ T cells from blood, with Jurkat cell RNA spiked in. As for subset: FACS-sorted CD8+CD4-CCR7+CD45RA+ naive T cells. The origin of the receptors is a human donor in good health. Some libraries in this study had Jurkat cell RNA spiked in.

This clonotype was seen more than once but under ten times. The chain couples TRBV2 to TRBJ2-2, with D tentatively TRBD1 or TRBD2 (5 bases each). The CDR3 is 14 amino acids. CDR1 is SNHLY, CDR2 FYNNEI, per germline. Trimming removed 8 bases from V and 3 bases from J, with 13 bases in between. CDR3 bases: TGTGCCAGCGAGGGACCCCGGCACACCGGGGAGCTGTTTTTT. It encodes CASEGPRHTGELFF.

This clonotype was observed a few times. The CDR3: CSARVAGGTIYEQYF. Here the CDR3 DNA reads TGCAGTGCTAGAGTAGCGGGGGGAACCATTTACGAGCAGTACTTC. This chain joins TRBV20-1 and TRBJ2-7; TRBD2 agrees at 10 bases. This CDR3 is built from 15 residues. Per the germline V gene, CDR1 is DFQATT and CDR2 is SNEGSKA (reference sequence). The V and J ends lost 1 base and 4 bases, in that order; junction bases with no gene match: 7.

This clonotype was seen repeatedly, ten times or more. The genes are TRBV20-1 and TRBJ1-1; 8 bases agree with TRBD1. Germline loops: CDR1 DFQATT, CDR2 SNEGSKA (reference sequence). Trimming at V came to 2 bases and at J to 5 bases, leaving 4 bases not matched to a gene. The CDR3 runs 13 residues. The CDR3 DNA is TGCAGTGCTAGACAGGGGGCGCGGACTGAAGCTTTCTTT. Translating it yields CSARQGARTEAFF.

V usage is TRBV11-2 and J usage is TRBJ2-2; tentatively, D is TRBD2 (6 bases). CDR1 and CDR2 (germline): SGHAT, FQNNGV. Trimming took off 7 bases at V and 1 base at J, with 19 bases between the two ends. The CDR3 consists of 17 residues. For the CDR3, the DNA is TGTGCCAGCATCCCAAATTGGTGGGGAGGGAACACCGGGGAGCTGTTTTTT. Protein product: CASIPNWWGGNTGELFF.

In its sample, this clonotype was seen many times. J is TRBJ2-2 and V is TRBV28; D could derive from TRBD1 or TRBD2 (5 bases each). The CDR3 has 16 residues. Germline V gives CDR1 MDHEN, CDR2 SYDVKM. Trimming left V 5 bases short and J 0 bases short, with 13 bases between. CDR3: CASSLWDGTNTGELFF. CDR3 in DNA: TGTGCCAGCAGTCTCTGGGACGGAACGAACACCGGGGAGCTGTTTTTT.

About this clonotype: A much larger clone lies a single base off, so this may be a read error. This rearrangement joins TRBV13 to TRBJ2-5; D remains unclear. CDR1 is PRHDT and CDR2 is FYEKMQ in the germline V gene (reference sequence). The V end lost 5 bases, the J end lost 2 bases, and 12 bases lay between the germline ends. CDR3 length equals 14 residues. The CDR3 region is CASSPAKIQETQYF. Written as DNA, the CDR3 is TGTGCCAGCAGCCCTGCCAAGATACAAGAGACCCAGTACTTC.

At least ten counts were recorded for this clonotype. V is TRBV25-1 and J is TRBJ2-1, with unresolved D. The germline gives CDR1 MGHDK, CDR2 SYGVNS. Trimming stripped 5 bases from V and 4 bases from J, with 0 bases between. This CDR3 spans 10 amino acids. The CDR3: CASSYNEQFF. The CDR3 bases are TGTGCCAGCAGTTACAATGAGCAGTTCTTC.

Remarks on this clonotype: Given a much more abundant clone one base away, this may be a read error. The rearrangement joins TRBV28 to TRBJ2-7; 8 bases match TRBD2. Germline lookup yields CDR1 MDHEN and CDR2 SYDVKM. The CDR3 has 17 residues. V shed 5 bases and J 3 bases; nucleotides not matched to a gene: 15. The CDR3 loop is CASSPPPVSAGVYEQYF. DNA for the CDR3: TGTGCCAGCAGTCCTCCCCCCGTATCAGCGGGAGTCTACGAGCAGTACTTC.

This chain links TRBV4-3 with TRBJ2-3, with 7 bases lining up with TRBD2. The CDR3 runs 19 residues. Looked up from germline, CDR1 is LGHNA and CDR2 is YSLEER. Trimming at V came to 0 bases and at J to 1 base, leaving 13 bases not matched to a gene. This CDR3 is CASSQDRFGGVGGTDTQYF. CDR3 DNA sequence: TGCGCCAGCAGCCAAGATCGGTTTGGGGGGGTGGGGGGCACAGATACGCAGTATTTT.

This clonotype has ten or more counts. J is TRBJ2-5 and V is TRBV7-6; D might be TRBD2 (5 bases). With 1 base removed from V and 2 bases from J, the gap between germline ends came to 23 bases. This CDR3 is 19 amino acids long. The germline gives CDR1 SGHVS, CDR2 FNYEAQ. The CDR3 DNA is TGTGCCAGCAGCTTAGGTTTTTATCTTCAGGTTGGGGAGCAAGAGACCCAGTACTTC. Translating it yields CASSLGFYLQVGEQETQYF.

This clonotype has ten or more counts. V usage is TRBV20-1 and J usage is TRBJ2-3, with D perhaps given as TRBD1 or TRBD2 (5 bases each). Germline values: CDR1 DFQATT, CDR2 SNEGSKA (reference sequence). V was shortened by 5 bases and J by 1 base, with 13 bases between the two germline ends. The CDR3 is 14 residues long. The CDR3 region is CSAHQGDGTDTQYF. The CDR3 DNA sequence: TGCAGTGCTCACCAGGGAGACGGCACAGATACGCAGTATTTT.

This clonotype appeared many times. J is TRBJ2-3 and V is TRBV5-6; no definite D call. V lost 5 bases and J lost 2, with 18 bases in between. CDR1 and CDR2 from the germline V gene are SGHDT and YYEEEE. CDR3 length equals 16 residues. CDR3 sequence: CASRLDTDGYTDTQYF. In DNA form, the CDR3 reads TGTGCCAGCAGGCTGGATACGGACGGATACACAGATACGCAGTATTTT.

This clonotype was seen ten or more times. This chain links TRBV9 with TRBJ1-2; 8 bases are shared with TRBD1. This CDR3 is 16 amino acids long. V dropped 6 bases and J dropped 2; count of bases not matched to a gene: 12. Germline V lookup: CDR1 SGDLS, CDR2 YYNGEE. The CDR3: CASTGGTGDPNYGYTF. CDR3 coding DNA: TGTGCCAGCACAGGGGGGACAGGAGACCCAAACTATGGCTACACCTTC.

As for this clonotype: Lacking the conserved final phenylalanine or tryptophan, this CDR3 likely reflects a read error. The chain employs TRBV19 and TRBJ2-5, with TRBD2 matching 10 bases. V lost 7 bases, J lost 9 bases, and 2 bases stayed unmatched. Per germline, CDR1 LNHDA and CDR2 SQIVND (reference sequence). CDR3 length: 11 amino acids. Written as DNA, the CDR3 is TGTGCCAGTACAGCGGGGGGGCCCCAGTACCTC. Encoded protein: CASTAGGPQYL.

This clonotype was recorded only once. The genes are TRBV19 and TRBJ1-6; a weak D match, TRBD1 (5 bases). The ends were cut back, 3 bases at V and 7 bases at J, with 19 bases in the middle. The germline V gene has CDR1 LNHDA and CDR2 SQIVND (reference sequence). This CDR3 comprises 17 residues. This CDR3 reads CASSIELGGVENSPLHF. The CDR3 nucleotides read TGTGCCAGTAGTATTGAGTTGGGAGGGGTCGAGAATTCACCCCTCCACTTT.

This clonotype was picked up a small number of times. The chain links TRBV7-9 to TRBJ2-7; 7 bases are a match to TRBD1. This CDR3 contains 18 residues. V lost 5 bases, J lost 1 base, and 17 bases stayed unmatched. Germline V gene data show CDR1 as SEHNR and CDR2 as FQNEAQ (reference sequence). The CDR3 protein is CASSPGTVEIPLSYEQYF. The CDR3 DNA reads as TGTGCCAGCAGCCCAGGGACAGTTGAGATTCCCCTTTCCTACGAGCAGTACTTC. The full variable domain, its missing parts supplied by reference TRBV7-9 and TRBJ2-7, is DTGVSQNPRHKITKRGQNVTFRCDPISEHNRLYWYRQTLGQGPEFLTYFQNEAQLEKSRLLSDRFSAERPKGSFSTLEIQRTEQGDSAMYLCASSPGTVEIPLSYEQYFGPGTRLTVT.

Many counts were recorded for this clonotype. The V call is TRBV6-2 or TRBV6-3, the J call TRBJ2-1; 7 bases map to TRBD2. The CDR3 is 14 residues long. The germline V gene has CDR1 MNHEY and CDR2 SVGEGT. The ends lost 2 bases at V and 2 bases at J; junction bases unmatched: 0. CDR3 in amino acids: CASSYGGAYNEQFF. The CDR3 nucleotides read TGTGCCAGCAGTTACGGGGGGGCCTACAATGAGCAGTTCTTC.

Comment on this clonotype: This may be a read error: a much more frequent sequence differs by one nucleotide. This chain links TRBV28 with TRBJ1-5; D remains ambiguous. This CDR3 contains 16 residues. V lost 1 base to trimming and J lost 5 bases, with 15 bases between them. The germline CDR1 and CDR2 sequences are MDHEN and SYDVKM. This chain's CDR3 is CASSLFGVKIDQPQHF. CDR3 DNA sequence: TGTGCCAGCAGTTTATTTGGGGTCAAAATTGATCAGCCCCAGCATTTT.

This clonotype was detected many times. The rearrangement joins TRBV6-6 to TRBJ1-1; no clear D. This CDR3 is built from 15 residues. Germline loops: CDR1 MNHNY, CDR2 SVGAGI (reference sequence). The germline V and J ends were trimmed by 0 bases and 1 base, with 9 bases remaining between them. CDR3 sequence: CASSYSPETNTEAFF. The CDR3 DNA sequence: TGTGCCAGCAGTTACTCTCCGGAGACGAACACTGAAGCTTTCTTT.

This clonotype appeared many times. The CDR3 nucleotides read TGTGCCAGCAGTTACGGACAGGGGGATAGCACAGATACGCAGTATTTT. Translation: CASSYGQGDSTDTQYF. The V and J genes are TRBV6-2 or TRBV6-3 and TRBJ2-3; 10 positions agree with TRBD1. V lost 2 bases, J lost 0 bases, and 2 bases stayed unmatched. The V gene's germline CDR1 is MNHEY and CDR2 SVGEGT. This CDR3 comprises 16 residues.

The genes are TRBV6-5 and TRBJ2-2; D is uncertain. The germline gives CDR1 MNHEY, CDR2 SVGAGI. The ends were cut back, 2 bases at V and 6 bases at J, with 7 bases in the middle. The CDR3 consists of 13 residues. CDR3 residues: CASSYGPPGELFF. The CDR3 DNA is TGTGCCAGCAGTTACGGGCCACCCGGGGAGCTGTTTTTT.

This clonotype appeared many times. The chain's CDR3 is CASSDGTPRDTQYF. The CDR3 DNA reads as TGTGCCAGCAGTGATGGGACACCCAGGGATACGCAGTATTTT. The chain couples TRBV25-1 to TRBJ2-3, with D perhaps TRBD1 (6 bases). The CDR3 has 14 amino acids. The germline gives CDR1 MGHDK, CDR2 SYGVNS. Trimming removed 3 bases from V and 6 bases from J, with 13 bases in between.

The chain employs TRBV27 and TRBJ2-7; 8 bases agree with TRBD2. In germline, CDR1 is MNHEY, CDR2 SMNVEV (reference sequence). The CDR3 consists of 15 residues. The ends lost 10 bases at V and 4 bases at J; junction bases unmatched: 15. CDR3 DNA: TGTGCCACTCGACAATTACTAGCGGAGAATTACGAGCAGTACTTC. It specifies CATRQLLAENYEQYF.

On this clonotype itself: Being one base from a much bigger clone, this may be a read error. The rearrangement links TRBV28 to TRBJ1-1; a possible D gene is TRBD1 (6 bases). CDR3 length: 13 amino acids. Germline-derived CDR1 and CDR2 are MDHEN and SYDVKM. The CDR3 loop is CASSLIGQLEALF. CDR3 sequence (DNA): TGTGCCAGCAGTTTAATCGGACAGCTTGAAGCTCTCTTT.

This clonotype has just one count. The chain combines TRBV24-1 with TRBJ2-1; D is uncertain. The CDR3 sequence is 16 residues long. V lost 5 bases, J lost 7 bases, and 20 bases lay in between. CDR1 and CDR2 from the germline V gene are KGHDR and SFDVKD. This CDR3 reads CATSAGAWSVGNEQFF. The CDR3 nucleotides read TGTGCCACCAGTGCCGGAGCCTGGTCCGTGGGGAATGAGCAGTTCTTC.

As concerns this clonotype: Being one base from a much bigger clone, this may be a read error. The chain joins TRBV29-1 to TRBJ2-3; 8 nucleotides match TRBD2. The CDR3 spans 16 residues. Trimming took 1 base from V and 3 from J; bases not matched to a gene: 9. Germline lookup yields CDR1 SQVTM and CDR2 ANQGSEA. CDR3 amino acids: CSVEGQLAGLTDTQYF. The CDR3 DNA reads TGCAGCGTTGAAGGTCAGCTAGCGGGCTTGACAGATACGCAGTATTTT.

The chain recombines TRBV14 with TRBJ2-7; 9 nucleotides match TRBD2. V shed 9 bases, J shed 4 bases, and the junction held 10 bases outside the gene matches. Germline-derived CDR1 and CDR2 are SGHDN and FVKESK. This CDR3 spans 14 amino acids. The CDR3 sequence is CARISVAGEYEQYF. In DNA form, the CDR3 reads TGTGCCAGGATTTCAGTAGCGGGGGAATACGAGCAGTACTTC.

In its sample, this clonotype was seen many times. The CDR3 bases are TGTGCCTCCCGGTCCTCCGGGGGGACCCCTGAAGCTTTCTTT. This sequence encodes CASRSSGGTPEAFF. The chain links TRBV28 to TRBJ1-1, with D maybe TRBD1 (5 bases). Germline V gene data show CDR1 as MDHEN and CDR2 as SYDVKM. The CDR3 extends over 14 amino acids. V was pared by 11 bases and J by 6 bases, with 22 bases between.

Only a few counts were recorded for this clonotype. V and J are TRBV6-1 and TRBJ2-7, with D possibly TRBD1 on 5 matching bases. This CDR3 contains 14 residues. V dropped 7 bases and J dropped 2 bases, with 15 bases sitting between them. Germline V gene sequence: CDR1 MNHNS, CDR2 SASEGT. The CDR3 here is CASKLTENPYEQYF. CDR3 bases: TGTGCCAGCAAGTTGACAGAAAACCCCTACGAGCAGTACTTC.

Many counts were recorded for this clonotype. The CDR3 reads CASSLGARETQYF. For the CDR3, the DNA is TGTGCCAGCAGCTTAGGGGCGAGAGAGACCCAGTACTTC. This chain uses TRBV7-9 with TRBJ2-5; D is ambiguous. V was pared by 1 base and J by 4 bases, with 7 bases between. Germline values: CDR1 SEHNR, CDR2 FQNEAQ (reference sequence). CDR3 size: 13 residues. Full variable domain (remainder filled in from reference TRBV7-9 and TRBJ2-5): DTGVSQNPRHKITKRGQNVTFRCDPISEHNRLYWYRQTLGQGPEFLTYFQNEAQLEKSRLLSDRFSAERPKGSFSTLEIQRTEQGDSAMYLCASSLGARETQYFGPGTRLLVL.